In this sample, the clone carrying this TCR beta chain turned up a few times. Its antigen is not identified. This record comes from a study of beta chain features in type 1 diabetes. Broader study findings: Type 1 diabetes patients had TCRB CDR3s that were shorter (moderately but significantly so) in all four CD4+ subsets. The study notes PCR might favor shorter templates equally in patients and controls.

The investigators reverse transcribed all of the isolated RNA, so they sequenced expressed TCRB transcripts. Approximately 3.7 million reads per sample on average were obtained from naive, central memory and regulatory T cell samples. Profiling relied on immunoSEQ multiplex PCR, and the TCRdb table lists in-frame clones only, not all of them. The repertoire includes approximately 170,000 clones, less than 9.5% of them detected once, and around 0.9% sits in the top ten. The CDR3 covers 16 residues. CDR1 and CDR2 (germline): MGHRA, YSYEKL. Trimming pared 0 bases from V and 1 base from J, leaving 13 bases between. Using CD45RO/CCR7/CD25/CD127/CD95/CD27, CD4+ naive, central memory, regulatory and stem cell-like memory cells were sorted.

Material for sequencing was central memory CD4+ T cells from blood. The receptor comes from a woman aged 35 to 49 with type 1 diabetes. The V and J genes are TRBV4-1 and TRBJ2-7, with D possibly matching TRBD1 (6 bases). The CDR3, as DNA: TGCGCCAGCAGCCAAGACGCGACAGGCCTTTCCTACGAGCAGTACTTC. It yields the protein CASSQDATGLSYEQYF.